Shown below are 9 T cell receptor beta chains from a single sample sequenced in a study of cytomegalovirus exposure and HLA in healthy donors (dated by TCRdb to about 2017). The library came from the immunoSEQ multiplex PCR assay. A mixture of 60 forward primers for TCR Vbeta segments and 13 reverse primers for TCR Jbeta segments was used in the multiplex PCR. TCRdb obtained this table from immuneACCESS and retained in-frame rearrangements with V and J assigned. These tables miss some clones; where compared with another copy, unresolved V genes account for less than half of the shortfall, and the remainder is unexplained. This sample lists approximately 160,000 clones; roughly 77% were detected once. Over 4% of the sample is held by the ten biggest clonotypes. Specimen: PBMCs. The receptors shown here come from a male donor in good health and CMV-seronegative.

J is TRBJ2-7 and V is TRBV27; 11 bases are shared with TRBD2. Germline assignment: CDR1 MNHEY and CDR2 SMNVEV (reference sequence). This CDR3 has 18 amino acids. V was pared by 6 bases and J by 1 base, with 14 bases of the junction left unmatched. The CDR3 region is CASRATGLADLESYEQYF. The CDR3 nucleotides are TGTGCCAGCAGGGCGACGGGACTAGCGGACCTAGAATCCTACGAGCAGTACTTC.

The rearrangement links TRBV6-1 to TRBJ1-5; no clear D. This CDR3 has 13 amino acids. With 4 bases removed from V and 3 bases from J, the gap between germline ends came to 7 bases. In germline, CDR1 is MNHNS, CDR2 SASEGT. Here the CDR3 DNA reads TGTGCCAGCAGTGCCGGTTCCAATCAGCCCCAGCATTTT. It codes for CASSAGSNQPQHF.

The chain joins TRBV5-1 to TRBJ1-1; 9 bases fit TRBD1. This CDR3 region has 15 residues. J lost 5 bases, V lost 3 bases, and 8 bases had no gene match. The germline CDR1 and CDR2 sequences are SGHRS and YFSETQ. The CDR3: CASSWTGEPGTEAFF. In DNA, the CDR3 is TGCGCCAGCAGCTGGACAGGGGAGCCAGGGACTGAAGCTTTCTTT.

CDR3: CASSTRDSNSPLHF. The CDR3 region has the DNA TGTGCCAGTAGTACCCGGGACAGTAATTCACCCCTCCACTTT. The chain is built from TRBV19 and TRBJ1-6; 7 bases agree with TRBD1. Trimming cost V 4 bases and J 6 bases; bases outside gene matches: 3. CDR3 size: 14 residues. Germline loops: CDR1 LNHDA, CDR2 SQIVND (reference sequence).

This sequence joins TRBV7-9 and TRBJ1-4, with 10 bases identical to TRBD1. V gave up 5 bases and J gave up 3 bases; unmatched junction bases: 3. Germline CDR1 is SEHNR and CDR2 is FQNEAQ (reference sequence). CDR3 length: 15 residues. The CDR3 bases are TGTGCCAGCAGCCTCGGGACAGGGGCTAATGAAAAACTGTTTTTT. Protein sequence: CASSLGTGANEKLFF.

This rearrangement joins TRBV6-5 to TRBJ2-7, with 8 bases lining up with TRBD1. Germline V gene lookup returns CDR1 MNHEY and CDR2 SVGAGI. The CDR3 length is 11 residues. V shed 11 bases and J 4 bases; nucleotides not matched to a gene: 4. The CDR3 spells CAADREYEQYF. The CDR3 bases are TGTGCCGCGGACAGGGAATACGAGCAGTACTTC.

This sequence joins TRBV7-7 and TRBJ2-6; maybe TRBD2 (6 bases). Trimming removed 4 bases at V and 2 bases at J, with 9 bases between. Germline CDR1 is SSHAT and CDR2 is FNYEAQ (reference sequence). This CDR3 has 15 amino acids. The DNA for the CDR3 is TGTGCCAGCAGCTCATGGGGGGCTGGGGCCAACGTCCTGACTTTC. Amino acids: CASSSWGAGANVLTF. The whole variable domain, filled in from reference TRBV7-7 and TRBJ2-6, reads GAGVSQSPRYKVTKRGQDVTLRCDPISSHATLYWYQQALGQGPEFLTYFNYEAQPDKSGLPSDRFSAERPEGSISTLTIQRTEQRDSAMYRCASSSWGAGANVLTFGAGSRLTVL.

This clone was seen more than once but under ten times. The chain links TRBV12-5 to TRBJ2-1; weak D call: TRBD1 (5 bases). The CDR3 loop spans 14 amino acids. Germline lookup yields CDR1 LGHNT and CDR2 FRNRAP. V lost 4 bases and J 13 bases, leaving 20 bases between the germline ends. CDR3 nucleotide sequence: TGTGCTAGTGGTTCGCCTATTAGGGGCGTTGACCAGTTCTTC. It yields the protein CASGSPIRGVDQFF.

This clone was detected a few times. The chain uses TRBV5-1 and TRBJ2-5; TRBD2 matches at 12 bases. Germline V gene lookup returns CDR1 SGHRS and CDR2 YFSETQ. The CDR3 contains 16 residues. V was pared by 4 bases and J by 4 bases, with 8 bases of the junction left unmatched. The CDR3 region is CASSLTPSGGGETQYF. CDR3 coding DNA: TGCGCCAGCAGCCTAACCCCTAGCGGGGGGGGAGAGACCCAGTACTTC.